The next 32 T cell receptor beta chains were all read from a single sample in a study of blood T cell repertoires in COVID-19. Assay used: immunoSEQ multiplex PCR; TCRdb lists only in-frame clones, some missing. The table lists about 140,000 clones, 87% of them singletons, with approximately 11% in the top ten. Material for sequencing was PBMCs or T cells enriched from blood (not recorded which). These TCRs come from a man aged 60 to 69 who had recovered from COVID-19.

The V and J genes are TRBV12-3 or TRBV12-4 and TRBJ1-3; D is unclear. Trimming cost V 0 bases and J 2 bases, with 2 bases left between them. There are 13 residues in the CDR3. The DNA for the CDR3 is TGTGCCAGCAGTTTAGCCACTGGAAACACCATATATTTT. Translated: CASSLATGNTIYF.

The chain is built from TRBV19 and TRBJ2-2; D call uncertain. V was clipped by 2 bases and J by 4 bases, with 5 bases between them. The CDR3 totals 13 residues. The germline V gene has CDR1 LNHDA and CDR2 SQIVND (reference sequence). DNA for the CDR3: TGTGCCAGTAGTATATCTTTCACCGGGGAGCTGTTTTTT. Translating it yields CASSISFTGELFF.

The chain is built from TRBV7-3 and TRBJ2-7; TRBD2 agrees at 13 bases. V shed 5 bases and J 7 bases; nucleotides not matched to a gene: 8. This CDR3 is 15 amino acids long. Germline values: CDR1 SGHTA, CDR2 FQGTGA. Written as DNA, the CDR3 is TGTGCCAGCAGCGCGACTAGCGGGAGGACAGAAGAGCAGTACTTC. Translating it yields CASSATSGRTEEQYF.

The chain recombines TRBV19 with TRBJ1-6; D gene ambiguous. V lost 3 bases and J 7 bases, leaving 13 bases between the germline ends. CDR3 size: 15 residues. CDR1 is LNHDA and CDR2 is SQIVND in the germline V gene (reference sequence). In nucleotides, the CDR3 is TGTGCCAGTAGTATGGTTGGCACCCAGAATTCACCCCTCCACTTT. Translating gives CASSMVGTQNSPLHF.

CDR3 in amino acids: CASRLPTSYEQYF. The CDR3 nucleotides read TGTGCCAGCAGGCTCCCTACGTCCTACGAGCAGTACTTC. The gene calls are TRBV28 and TRBJ2-7; no firm D call. V lost 6 bases and J 1 base, leaving 10 bases between the germline ends. Germline V gene sequence: CDR1 MDHEN, CDR2 SYDVKM. The CDR3 contains 13 residues.

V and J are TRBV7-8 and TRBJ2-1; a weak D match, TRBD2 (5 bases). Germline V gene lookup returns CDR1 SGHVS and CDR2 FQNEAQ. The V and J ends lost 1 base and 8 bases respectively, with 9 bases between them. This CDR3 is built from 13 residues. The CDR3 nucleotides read TGTGCCAGCAGCTTAGTAGGAGGACATGAGCAGTTCTTC. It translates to CASSLVGGHEQFF. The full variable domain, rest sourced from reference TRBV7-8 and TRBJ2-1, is GAGVSQSPRYKVAKRGQDVALRCDPISGHVSLFWYQQALGQGPEFLTYFQNEAQLDKSGLPSDRFFAERPEGSVSTLKIQRTQQEDSAVYLCASSLVGGHEQFFGPGTRLTVL.

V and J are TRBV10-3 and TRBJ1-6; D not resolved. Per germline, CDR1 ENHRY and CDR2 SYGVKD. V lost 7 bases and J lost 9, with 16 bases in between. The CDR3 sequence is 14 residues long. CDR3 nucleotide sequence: TGTGCCATCACCTCGGGAGGGCCGGGTTCACCCCTCCACTTT. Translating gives CAITSGGPGSPLHF.

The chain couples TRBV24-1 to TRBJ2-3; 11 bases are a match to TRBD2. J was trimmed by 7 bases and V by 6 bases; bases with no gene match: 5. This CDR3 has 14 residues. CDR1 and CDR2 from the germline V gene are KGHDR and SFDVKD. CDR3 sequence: CATSPASGRYTQYF. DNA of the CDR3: TGTGCCACCAGTCCCGCTAGCGGGAGGTATACGCAGTATTTT.

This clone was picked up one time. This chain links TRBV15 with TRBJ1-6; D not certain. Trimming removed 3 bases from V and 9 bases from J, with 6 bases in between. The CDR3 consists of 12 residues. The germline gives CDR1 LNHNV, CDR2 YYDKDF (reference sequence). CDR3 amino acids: CATSRRSSPLHF. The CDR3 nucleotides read TGTGCCACCAGCAGGAGGAGTTCACCCCTCCACTTT.

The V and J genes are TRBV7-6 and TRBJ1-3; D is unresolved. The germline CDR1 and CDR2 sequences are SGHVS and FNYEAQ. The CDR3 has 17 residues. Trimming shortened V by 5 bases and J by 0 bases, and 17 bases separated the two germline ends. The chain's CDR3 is CASSRSPPRSSGNTIYF. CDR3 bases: TGTGCCAGCAGCAGAAGTCCCCCTAGAAGCTCTGGAAACACCATATATTTT.

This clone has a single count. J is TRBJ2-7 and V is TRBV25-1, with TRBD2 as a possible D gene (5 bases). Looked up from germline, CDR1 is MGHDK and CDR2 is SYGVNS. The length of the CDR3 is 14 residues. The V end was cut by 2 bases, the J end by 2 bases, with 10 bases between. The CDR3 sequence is CASSEEGLPYEQYF. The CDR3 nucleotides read TGTGCCAGCAGTGAAGAGGGCCTACCCTACGAGCAGTACTTC.

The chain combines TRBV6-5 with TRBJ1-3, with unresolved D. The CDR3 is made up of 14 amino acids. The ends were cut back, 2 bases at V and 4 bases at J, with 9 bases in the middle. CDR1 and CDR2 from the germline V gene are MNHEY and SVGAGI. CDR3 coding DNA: TGTGCCAGCAGTTACCGAGGGCAAGGAAACACCATATATTTT. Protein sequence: CASSYRGQGNTIYF.

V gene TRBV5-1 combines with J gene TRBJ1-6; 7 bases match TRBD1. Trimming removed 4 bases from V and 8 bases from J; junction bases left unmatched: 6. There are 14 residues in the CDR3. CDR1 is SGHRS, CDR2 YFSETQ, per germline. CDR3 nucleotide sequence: TGCGCCAGCAGCGACCGGACAGGAGATTCACCCCTCCACTTT. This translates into CASSDRTGDSPLHF.

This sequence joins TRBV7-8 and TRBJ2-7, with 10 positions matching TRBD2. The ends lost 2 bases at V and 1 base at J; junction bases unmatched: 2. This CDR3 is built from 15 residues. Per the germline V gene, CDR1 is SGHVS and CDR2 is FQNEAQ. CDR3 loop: CASSLPTSGSYEQYF. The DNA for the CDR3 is TGTGCCAGCAGCTTACCGACTAGCGGGTCCTACGAGCAGTACTTC.

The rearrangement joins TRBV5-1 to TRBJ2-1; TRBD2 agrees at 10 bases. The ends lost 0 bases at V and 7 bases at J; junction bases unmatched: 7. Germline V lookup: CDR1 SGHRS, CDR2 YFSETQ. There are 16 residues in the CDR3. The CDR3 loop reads CASSLGASGRGNEQFF. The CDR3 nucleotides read TGCGCCAGCAGCTTGGGGGCTAGCGGGAGAGGGAATGAGCAGTTCTTC.

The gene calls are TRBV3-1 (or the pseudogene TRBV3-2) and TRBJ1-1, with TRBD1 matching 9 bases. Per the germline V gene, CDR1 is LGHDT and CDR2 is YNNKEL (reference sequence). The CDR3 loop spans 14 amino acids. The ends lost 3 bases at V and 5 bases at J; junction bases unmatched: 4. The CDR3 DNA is TGTGCCAGCAGCCAGACAGGGGGGGAAACTGAAGCTTTCTTT. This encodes CASSQTGGETEAFF.

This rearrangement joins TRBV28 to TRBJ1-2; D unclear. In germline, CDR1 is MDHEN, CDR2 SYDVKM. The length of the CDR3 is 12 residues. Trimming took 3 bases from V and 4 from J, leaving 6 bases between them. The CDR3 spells CASSFYSYGYTF. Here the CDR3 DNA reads TGTGCCAGCAGTTTTTACTCCTATGGCTACACCTTC.

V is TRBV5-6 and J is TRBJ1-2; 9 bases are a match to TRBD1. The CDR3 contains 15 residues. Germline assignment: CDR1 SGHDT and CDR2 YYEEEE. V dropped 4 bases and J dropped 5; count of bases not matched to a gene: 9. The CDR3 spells CASSAGQGRIYGYTF. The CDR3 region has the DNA TGTGCCAGCAGCGCCGGACAGGGGAGGATATATGGCTACACCTTC.

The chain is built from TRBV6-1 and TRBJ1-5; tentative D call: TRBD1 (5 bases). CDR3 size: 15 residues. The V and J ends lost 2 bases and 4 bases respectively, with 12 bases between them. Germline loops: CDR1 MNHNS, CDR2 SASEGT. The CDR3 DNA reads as TGTGCCAGCAGTGAAAGGGGCAGGGATAATCAGCCCCAGCATTTT. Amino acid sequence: CASSERGRDNQPQHF.

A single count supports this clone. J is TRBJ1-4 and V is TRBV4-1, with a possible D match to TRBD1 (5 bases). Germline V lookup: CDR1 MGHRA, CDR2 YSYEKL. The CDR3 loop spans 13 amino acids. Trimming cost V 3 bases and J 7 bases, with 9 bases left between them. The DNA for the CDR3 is TGCGCCAGCAGCCAGCGGCAGGGTGAAAAACTGTTTTTT. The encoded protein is CASSQRQGEKLFF.

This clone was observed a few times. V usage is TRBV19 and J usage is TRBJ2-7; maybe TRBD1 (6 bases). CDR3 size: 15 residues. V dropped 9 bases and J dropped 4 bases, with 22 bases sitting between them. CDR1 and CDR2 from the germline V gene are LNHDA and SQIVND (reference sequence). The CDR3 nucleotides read TGTGCCAGCCACCCGCAGGGGTCAATACTATACGAGCAGTACTTC. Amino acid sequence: CASHPQGSILYEQYF.

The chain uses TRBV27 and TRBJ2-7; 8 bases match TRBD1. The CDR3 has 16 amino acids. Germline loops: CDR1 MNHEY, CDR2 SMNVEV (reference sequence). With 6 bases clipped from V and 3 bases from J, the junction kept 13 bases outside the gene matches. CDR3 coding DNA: TGTGCCAGCAGCCCGACCCTTGACAGGGGTGACTACGAGCAGTACTTC. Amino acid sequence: CASSPTLDRGDYEQYF.

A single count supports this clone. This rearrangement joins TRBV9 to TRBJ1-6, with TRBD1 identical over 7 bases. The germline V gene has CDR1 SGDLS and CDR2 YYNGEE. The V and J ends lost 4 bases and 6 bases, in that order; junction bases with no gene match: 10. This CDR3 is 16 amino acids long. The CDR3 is CASSQPTGISNSPLHF. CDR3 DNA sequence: TGTGCCAGCAGCCAACCGACAGGGATTAGTAATTCACCCCTCCACTTT.

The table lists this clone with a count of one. The CDR3: CASTDTSGGRRDTQYF. In DNA, the CDR3 is TGCGCCAGCACTGATACAAGCGGGGGTAGAAGAGATACGCAGTATTTT. V usage is TRBV10-1 and J usage is TRBJ2-3; 8 nucleotides align to TRBD2. V shed 7 bases and J 5 bases; nucleotides not matched to a gene: 14. CDR3 length: 16 residues. Per the germline V gene, CDR1 is WNHNN and CDR2 is SYGVQD (reference sequence).

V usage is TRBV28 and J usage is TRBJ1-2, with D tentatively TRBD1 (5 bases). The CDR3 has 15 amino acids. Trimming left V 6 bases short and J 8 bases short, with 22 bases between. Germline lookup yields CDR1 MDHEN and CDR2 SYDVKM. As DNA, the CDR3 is TGTGCCAGCAGCCTCTCTATCAGGGTGTATTGGGGCTACACCTTC. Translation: CASSLSIRVYWGYTF.

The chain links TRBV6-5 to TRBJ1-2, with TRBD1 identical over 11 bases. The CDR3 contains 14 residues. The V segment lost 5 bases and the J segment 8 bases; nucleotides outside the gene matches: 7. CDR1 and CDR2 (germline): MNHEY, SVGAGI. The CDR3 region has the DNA TGTGCCAGCAGTCCGGGACAGGGGGTTTTAGGCTACACCTTC. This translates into CASSPGQGVLGYTF.

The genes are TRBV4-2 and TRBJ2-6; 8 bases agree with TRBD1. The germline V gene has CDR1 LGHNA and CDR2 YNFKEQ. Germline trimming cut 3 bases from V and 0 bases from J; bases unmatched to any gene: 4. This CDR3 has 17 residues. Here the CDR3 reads CASSQAGQVSGANVLTF. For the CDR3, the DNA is TGTGCCAGCAGCCAGGCGGGACAGGTCTCTGGGGCCAACGTCCTGACTTTC.

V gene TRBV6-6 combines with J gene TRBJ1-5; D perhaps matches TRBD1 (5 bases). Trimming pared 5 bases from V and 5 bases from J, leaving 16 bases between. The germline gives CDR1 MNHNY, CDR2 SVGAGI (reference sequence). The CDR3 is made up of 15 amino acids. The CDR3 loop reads CASSARDGGDQPQHF. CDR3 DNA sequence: TGTGCCAGCAGTGCCCGGGACGGAGGGGATCAGCCCCAGCATTTT.

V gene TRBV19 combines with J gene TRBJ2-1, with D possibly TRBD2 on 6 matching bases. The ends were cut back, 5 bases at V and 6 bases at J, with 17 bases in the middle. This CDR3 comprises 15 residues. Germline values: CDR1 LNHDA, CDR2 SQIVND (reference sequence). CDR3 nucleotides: TGTGCCAGTAGTCGGTCCGCGCGGGGCGGCAATGAGCAGTTCTTC. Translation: CASSRSARGGNEQFF. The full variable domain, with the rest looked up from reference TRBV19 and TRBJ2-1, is DGGITQSPKYLFRKEGQNVTLSCEQNLNHDAMYWYRQDPGQGLRLIYYSQIVNDFQKGDIAEGYSVSREKKESFPLTVTSAQKNPTAFYLCASSRSARGGNEQFFGPGTRLTVL.

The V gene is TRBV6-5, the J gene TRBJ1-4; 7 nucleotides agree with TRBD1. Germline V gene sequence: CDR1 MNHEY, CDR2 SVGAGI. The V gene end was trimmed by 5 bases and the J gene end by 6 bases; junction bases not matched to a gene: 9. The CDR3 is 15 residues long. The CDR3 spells CASSPRDSPYEKLFF. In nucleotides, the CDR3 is TGTGCCAGCAGTCCTCGGGACAGTCCCTATGAAAAACTGTTTTTT.

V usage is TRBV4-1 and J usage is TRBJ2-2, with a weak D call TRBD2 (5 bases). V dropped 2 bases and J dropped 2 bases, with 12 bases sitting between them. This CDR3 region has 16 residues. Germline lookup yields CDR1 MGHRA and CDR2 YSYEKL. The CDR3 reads CASSQRGSYNTGELFF. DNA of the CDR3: TGCGCCAGCAGCCAACGAGGGAGCTACAACACCGGGGAGCTGTTTTTT.

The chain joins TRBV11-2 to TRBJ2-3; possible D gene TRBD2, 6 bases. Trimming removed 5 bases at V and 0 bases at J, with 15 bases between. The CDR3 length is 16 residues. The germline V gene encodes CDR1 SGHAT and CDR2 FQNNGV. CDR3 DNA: TGTGCCAGCAGCGACGGGGGTTGGGGGAGCACAGATACGCAGTATTTT. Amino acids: CASSDGGWGSTDTQYF.